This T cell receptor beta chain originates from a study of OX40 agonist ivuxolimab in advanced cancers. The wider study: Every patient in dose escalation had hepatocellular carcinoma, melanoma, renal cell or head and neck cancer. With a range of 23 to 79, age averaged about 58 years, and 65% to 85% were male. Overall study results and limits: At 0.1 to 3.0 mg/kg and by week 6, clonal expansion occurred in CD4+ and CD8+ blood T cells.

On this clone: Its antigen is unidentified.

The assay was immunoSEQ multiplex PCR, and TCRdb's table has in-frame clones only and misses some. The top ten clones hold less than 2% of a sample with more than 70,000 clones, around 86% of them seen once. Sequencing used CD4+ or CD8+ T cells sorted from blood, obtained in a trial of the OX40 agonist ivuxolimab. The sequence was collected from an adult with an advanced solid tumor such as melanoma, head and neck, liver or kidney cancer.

The DNA of the CDR3 is TGTGCCACCCAGAGGGGGCCGAACACTGAAGCTTTCTTT. Protein product: CATQRGPNTEAFF. The rearrangement links TRBV28 to TRBJ1-1; 7 positions agree with TRBD1. After removal of 10 bases from V and 1 base from J, the junction contained 6 bases not matched to a gene. Germline loops: CDR1 MDHEN, CDR2 SYDVKM. The CDR3 has 13 residues.